These 32 T cell receptor beta chains were sequenced from one sample in a study of T cell responses to AZD1222 COVID-19 vaccine. TCRdb's table, derived via immunoSEQ multiplex PCR, lists solely in-frame clones and lacks some. Of more than 60,000 clones in the sample, around nine tenths were seen once. This sample comprised peripheral blood, obtained 28 days after the second AZD1222 dose. The source is an adult who received the AZD1222 COVID-19 vaccine.

J is TRBJ1-3 and V is TRBV7-2, with TRBD1 identical over 9 bases. The CDR3 is 15 residues long. From germline, CDR1 is SGHTA and CDR2 FQGNSA. After removal of 3 bases from V and 4 bases from J, the junction contained 4 bases not matched to a gene. The CDR3, as DNA: TGTGCCAGCAGCTTGGGGACAGGGACAGGAAACACCATATATTTT. This sequence encodes CASSLGTGTGNTIYF.

The chain has TRBV10-3 and TRBJ1-5, with D tentatively TRBD1 (5 bases). The CDR3 extends over 14 amino acids. V was pared by 0 bases and J by 4 bases, with 7 bases between. Germline V gene lookup returns CDR1 ENHRY and CDR2 SYGVKD. The CDR3 region is CAISESTGNQPQHF. Written as DNA, the CDR3 is TGTGCCATCAGTGAGTCCACAGGTAATCAGCCCCAGCATTTT.

The chain carries TRBV7-2 and TRBJ1-6; tentative D call: TRBD1 (5 bases). V shed 3 bases and J shed 5 bases, with 11 bases lying between them. The V gene's germline CDR1 is SGHTA and CDR2 FQGNSA. The CDR3 extends over 15 amino acids. The CDR3 is CASSLQGSNNSPLHF. DNA for the CDR3: TGTGCCAGCAGCTTGCAGGGATCTAATAATTCACCCCTCCACTTT.

This sequence joins TRBV6-2 or TRBV6-3 and TRBJ1-1; the D is unclear. V dropped 2 bases and J dropped 5 bases, with 9 bases sitting between them. CDR1 and CDR2 (germline): MNHEY, SVGEGT. CDR3 length: 13 amino acids. The CDR3 reads CASSYRERTEAFF. CDR3 sequence (DNA): TGTGCCAGCAGTTACAGGGAAAGGACTGAAGCTTTCTTT.

V and J are TRBV9 and TRBJ1-1; D unresolved. This CDR3 has 13 amino acids. The germline V gene encodes CDR1 SGDLS and CDR2 YYNGEE. V lost 1 base and J lost 3, with 7 bases in between. The CDR3 here is CASSVSSDTEAFF. The CDR3 nucleotides are TGTGCCAGCAGCGTATCATCAGACACTGAAGCTTTCTTT.

The chain couples TRBV14 to TRBJ2-3; 7 nucleotides match TRBD1. V gave up 2 bases and J gave up 4 bases; unmatched junction bases: 6. Germline CDR1 reads SGHDN; CDR2 reads FVKESK. The CDR3 is made up of 15 amino acids. CDR3 sequence: CASSQRAGGSDTQYF. The CDR3 coding sequence is TGTGCCAGCAGCCAACGGGCAGGGGGATCAGATACGCAGTATTTT.

V gene TRBV28 combines with J gene TRBJ1-2, with 9 bases lining up with TRBD1. Germline assignment: CDR1 MDHEN and CDR2 SYDVKM. The CDR3 runs 19 residues. V gave up 4 bases and J gave up 0 bases; unmatched junction bases: 15. The CDR3 sequence: CASSSYYPGQGGSNYGYTF. The CDR3 nucleotides are TGTGCCAGCAGTTCTTACTACCCGGGACAGGGCGGATCTAACTATGGCTACACCTTC.

The chain combines TRBV3-1 (or the pseudogene TRBV3-2) with TRBJ2-1, with 8 bases matching TRBD1. The CDR3 sequence is 12 residues long. From germline, CDR1 is LGHDT and CDR2 YNNKEL (reference sequence). The trim removed 1 base at V and 12 bases at J, leaving 2 bases unmatched. For the CDR3, the DNA is TGTGCCAGCAGCCAAGCCGACAGGGGGCAGTTCTTC. As protein: CASSQADRGQFF.

The V call is TRBV19, the J call TRBJ2-2; 7 bases align to TRBD1. V lost 5 bases and J lost 2; bases outside the gene matches: 5. The CDR3 loop spans 15 amino acids. Germline V gene sequence: CDR1 LNHDA, CDR2 SQIVND (reference sequence). The CDR3 is CASSRTGVNTGELFF. The CDR3 DNA sequence: TGTGCCAGTAGTCGGACAGGAGTCAACACCGGGGAGCTGTTTTTT.

The rearrangement joins TRBV28 to TRBJ1-4; a weak D match, TRBD1 (5 bases). CDR3 length: 16 residues. CDR1 is MDHEN, CDR2 SYDVKM, per germline. With 3 bases removed from V and 8 bases from J, the gap between germline ends came to 19 bases. In DNA, the CDR3 is TGTGCCAGCAGTTTTGGGGCCGGAAGACTGTGGGAAAAACTGTTTTTT. Amino acids: CASSFGAGRLWEKLFF.

CDR3: CASSLGGERLSRGYTF. The CDR3 bases are TGTGCCAGCAGCTTAGGGGGAGAGAGGCTCTCTCGGGGCTACACCTTC. The chain recombines TRBV7-2 with TRBJ1-2; D remains unclear. CDR1 and CDR2 (germline): SGHTA, FQGNSA. Trimming removed 1 base at V and 8 bases at J, with 20 bases between. The CDR3 contains 16 residues.

Worth noting for this clone: The sample carries other DNA sequences with the same CDR3. The V gene is TRBV7-9, the J gene TRBJ1-5; 7 bases match TRBD1. The trim removed 6 bases at V and 4 bases at J, leaving 6 bases unmatched. Per the germline V gene, CDR1 is SEHNR and CDR2 is FQNEAQ (reference sequence). The CDR3 is 14 amino acids. CDR3 amino acids: CASSRGGGNQPQHF. Here the CDR3 DNA reads TGTGCCAGCAGTCGAGGGGGCGGAAATCAGCCCCAGCATTTT.

This chain connects TRBV24-1 to TRBJ2-5; a possible D gene is TRBD2 (5 bases). Trimming pared 3 bases from V and 3 bases from J, leaving 13 bases between. CDR3 size: 15 residues. Germline-derived CDR1 and CDR2 are KGHDR and SFDVKD. The DNA of the CDR3 is TGTGCCACCAGTGATAGCCGGGGTAATAAAGAGACCCAGTACTTC. This sequence encodes CATSDSRGNKETQYF.

The chain is built from TRBV18 and TRBJ2-5; 10 bases map to TRBD1. The junction had 8 bases not matched to a gene; V was cut back by 3 bases and J by 7 bases. The CDR3 is made up of 15 amino acids. Germline values: CDR1 KGHSH, CDR2 LQKENI. The CDR3 sequence is CASSPGQGLERTQYF. The CDR3, as DNA: TGTGCCAGCTCACCGGGACAGGGGCTCGAGCGGACCCAGTACTTC. Complete variable domain (other parts from reference TRBV18 and TRBJ2-5): NAGVMQNPRHLVRRRGQEARLRCSPMKGHSHVYWYRQLPEEGLKFMVYLQKENIIDESGMPKERFSAEFPKEGPSILRIQQVVRGDSAAYFCASSPGQGLERTQYFGPGTRLLVL.

The chain uses TRBV5-1 and TRBJ1-6; 8 bases map to TRBD1. CDR1 is SGHRS and CDR2 is YFSETQ in the germline V gene. J lost 0 bases, V lost 0 bases, and 11 bases had no gene match. The CDR3 runs to 20 residues. Here the CDR3 DNA reads TGCGCCAGCAGCTTGGCACGACAGGGGCTAGGCGCCTCCTATAATTCACCCCTCCACTTT. Its protein product is CASSLARQGLGASYNSPLHF. Full variable domain (remainder filled in from reference TRBV5-1 and TRBJ1-6): KAGVTQTPRYLIKTRGQQVTLSCSPISGHRSVSWYQQTPGQGLQFLFEYFSETQRNKGNFPGRFSGRQFSNSRSEMNVSTLELGDSALYLCASSLARQGLGASYNSPLHFGNGTRLTVT.

This sequence joins TRBV7-9 and TRBJ1-2, with D unresolved. V shed 4 bases and J shed 4 bases, with 19 bases lying between them. The CDR3 totals 16 residues. Germline CDR1 SEHNR, CDR2 FQNEAQ (reference sequence). The DNA of the CDR3 is TGTGCCAGCAGCTATGCCACAAGAGAAGGTTTCTATGGCTACACCTTC. Its protein product is CASSYATREGFYGYTF.

CDR3 nucleotide sequence: TGTGCCAGTAGTACCCAGCGGGGGGCGGTTGGGACGCAGTATTTT. Translating it yields CASSTQRGAVGTQYF. The chain couples TRBV19 to TRBJ2-3, with 9 bases matching TRBD2. Germline CDR1 LNHDA, CDR2 SQIVND (reference sequence). J gave up 9 bases and V 4 bases, and 11 bases lay outside the gene matches. There are 15 residues in the CDR3.

J is TRBJ1-1 and V is TRBV6-2 or TRBV6-3; 9 bases map to TRBD1. The CDR3 consists of 16 residues. V lost 5 bases to trimming and J lost 5 bases; unmatched junction nucleotides: 12. Germline loops: CDR1 MNHEY, CDR2 SVGEGT. In DNA form, the CDR3 reads TGTGCCAGCAGTCAGGGACAGGGAAAAGAAGGGACTGAAGCTTTCTTT. This translates into CASSQGQGKEGTEAFF.

The chain has TRBV5-5 and TRBJ1-1; D is perhaps TRBD1 (5 bases). With 0 bases removed from V and 1 base from J, the gap between germline ends came to 16 bases. Germline CDR1 SGHKS, CDR2 YYEKEE (reference sequence). CDR3 length: 17 amino acids. In nucleotides, the CDR3 is TGTGCCAGCAGCTTGGCCATCTGGGGTGGGGGGAACACTGAAGCTTTCTTT. Translating it yields CASSLAIWGGGNTEAFF.

This chain links TRBV28 with TRBJ2-7; 7 bases map to TRBD1. Germline V gene sequence: CDR1 MDHEN, CDR2 SYDVKM. This CDR3 contains 12 residues. Unmatched junction bases numbered 7, after V lost 5 bases and J lost 9 bases. As DNA, the CDR3 is TGTGCCAGCAGTAGGACAGGAATTAGGCAGTACTTC. It encodes CASSRTGIRQYF.

Here the CDR3 reads CASSLAPGGIYGYTF. CDR3 coding DNA: TGTGCCAGCAGCTTAGCGCCAGGGGGCATCTATGGCTACACCTTC. The chain couples TRBV7-2 to TRBJ1-2, with 8 bases that match TRBD1. V was pared by 0 bases and J by 4 bases, with 4 bases of the junction left unmatched. This CDR3 region has 15 residues. Germline CDR1 SGHTA, CDR2 FQGNSA.

The CDR3 region is CAISESRLGETQYF. The CDR3, as DNA: TGTGCCATCAGTGAGAGCCGACTCGGGGAGACCCAGTACTTC. The J gene is TRBJ2-5, the V gene TRBV10-3; D is ambiguous. V lost 2 bases and J 5 bases, leaving 12 bases between the germline ends. This CDR3 has 14 residues. Germline assignment: CDR1 ENHRY and CDR2 SYGVKD.

The chain links TRBV7-3 to TRBJ1-3, with D possibly TRBD1 on 5 matching bases. The ends were cut back, 5 bases at V and 1 base at J, with 9 bases in the middle. The CDR3 is 14 amino acids. Germline CDR1 reads SGHTA; CDR2 reads FQGTGA. The CDR3 DNA reads as TGTGCCAGCAGCCTGGGGCTTTCTGGAAACACCATATATTTT. This codes for CASSLGLSGNTIYF.

CDR3 sequence reads: CASSLAGERRSPLHF. DNA of the CDR3: TGCGCCAGCAGCTTGGCGGGGGAGAGGAGGTCACCCCTCCACTTT. V and J are TRBV5-1 and TRBJ1-6; a possible D gene is TRBD1 (5 bases). Germline assignment: CDR1 SGHRS and CDR2 YFSETQ. The CDR3 totals 15 residues. V was clipped by 0 bases and J by 10 bases, with 14 bases between them.

J is TRBJ1-4 and V is TRBV5-1; D remains ambiguous. This CDR3 region has 16 residues. The germline CDR1 and CDR2 sequences are SGHRS and YFSETQ. Trimming took 0 bases from V and 2 from J, leaving 11 bases between them. In nucleotides, the CDR3 is TGCGCCAGCAGCTTGGGGGAGGGAAGGACTAATGAAAAACTGTTTTTT. This sequence encodes CASSLGEGRTNEKLFF.

The chain recombines TRBV28 with TRBJ1-1; D is unclear. Looked up from germline, CDR1 is MDHEN and CDR2 is SYDVKM. The CDR3 has 12 amino acids. Trimming cost V 7 bases and J 6 bases, with 12 bases left between them. CDR3 sequence (DNA): TGTGCCAGCACCCCTCGTGGGGCTGAAGCTTTCTTT. This codes for CASTPRGAEAFF.

The V call is TRBV27, the J call TRBJ1-1; D unresolved. CDR1 is MNHEY, CDR2 SMNVEV, per germline (reference sequence). V gave up 6 bases and J gave up 1 base, with 12 bases separating them. CDR3 size: 14 residues. The DNA for the CDR3 is TGTGCCAGCAGCCCCCGGGTGGGGAACACTGAAGCTTTCTTT. Translated, it gives CASSPRVGNTEAFF.

J is TRBJ2-7 and V is TRBV19; D is perhaps TRBD2 (5 bases). Germline CDR1 reads LNHDA; CDR2 reads SQIVND (reference sequence). V lost 4 bases and J 7 bases, leaving 14 bases between the germline ends. CDR3 length equals 13 residues. DNA for the CDR3: TGTGCCAGTAGTAGGCAGGAGGATCGAGAGCAGTACTTC. Amino acids: CASSRQEDREQYF. The full variable domain, its missing parts supplied by reference TRBV19 and TRBJ2-7, is DGGITQSPKYLFRKEGQNVTLSCEQNLNHDAMYWYRQDPGQGLRLIYYSQIVNDFQKGDIAEGYSVSREKKESFPLTVTSAQKNPTAFYLCASSRQEDREQYFGPGTRLTVT.

J is TRBJ1-1 and V is TRBV10-3; D not certain. Trimming cost V 3 bases and J 2 bases, with 4 bases left between them. The CDR3 contains 12 residues. The germline V gene has CDR1 ENHRY and CDR2 SYGVKD. CDR3 sequence: CAISDSNTEAFF. The DNA for the CDR3 is TGTGCCATCAGTGACTCCAACACTGAAGCTTTCTTT.

This rearrangement joins TRBV11-3 to TRBJ2-7, with TRBD1 matching over 9 bases. This CDR3 is 15 amino acids long. The trim removed 6 bases at V and 5 bases at J, leaving 11 bases unmatched. Germline-derived CDR1 and CDR2 are SGHNT and YENEEA. Here the CDR3 reads CASSFAGTGSHEQYF. CDR3 coding DNA: TGTGCCAGCAGTTTCGCCGGGACAGGGAGCCACGAGCAGTACTTC.

The chain has TRBV4-3 and TRBJ2-7; D gene unclear. The ends were cut back, 3 bases at V and 3 bases at J, with 9 bases in the middle. The CDR3 spans 13 residues. The germline CDR1 and CDR2 sequences are LGHNA and YSLEER. The CDR3, as DNA: TGCGCCAGCAGCCAGTCTGCGTACTACGAGCAGTACTTC. As protein: CASSQSAYYEQYF.

The V gene is TRBV5-1, the J gene TRBJ1-5; no reliable D call. Trimming removed 4 bases at V and 0 bases at J, with 8 bases between. The CDR3 covers 14 residues. CDR1 and CDR2 (germline): SGHRS, YFSETQ. The DNA for the CDR3 is TGCGCCAGCAGCCCCGACGGTAGCAATCAGCCCCAGCATTTT. It translates to CASSPDGSNQPQHF. The complete variable domain, with remaining parts taken from reference TRBV5-1 and TRBJ1-5, reads KAGVTQTPRYLIKTRGQQVTLSCSPISGHRSVSWYQQTPGQGLQFLFEYFSETQRNKGNFPGRFSGRQFSNSRSEMNVSTLELGDSALYLCASSPDGSNQPQHFGDGTRLSIL.